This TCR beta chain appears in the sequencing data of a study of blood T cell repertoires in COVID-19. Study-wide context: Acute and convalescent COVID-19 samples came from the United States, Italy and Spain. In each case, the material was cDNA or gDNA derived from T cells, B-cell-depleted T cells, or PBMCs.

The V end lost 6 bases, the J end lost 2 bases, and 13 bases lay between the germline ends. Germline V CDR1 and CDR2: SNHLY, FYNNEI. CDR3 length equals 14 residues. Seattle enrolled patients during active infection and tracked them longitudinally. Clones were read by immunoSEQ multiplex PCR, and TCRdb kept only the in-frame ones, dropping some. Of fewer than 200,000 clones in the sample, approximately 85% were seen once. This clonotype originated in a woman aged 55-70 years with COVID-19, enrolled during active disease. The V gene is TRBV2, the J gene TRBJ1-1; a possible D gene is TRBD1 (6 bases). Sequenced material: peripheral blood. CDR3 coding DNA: TGTGCCAGCAGCAGGACAGTGATTAACACTGAAGCTTTCTTT. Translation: CASSRTVINTEAFF.